Ten or more counts support the clone carrying this TCR beta chain. Its antigen is not identified. This specimen comes from a study of T cells in Graves' hyperthyroidism and ophthalmopathy. Findings and caveats of the study: Blood held most thyroid clonotypes expanded above 0.001 frequency.

V was pared by 0 bases and J by 3 bases, with 14 bases between. This CDR3 is built from 15 residues. Germline-derived CDR1 and CDR2 are DFQATT and SNEGSKA (reference sequence). Hyperthyroidism was newly diagnosed in patients aged 18 to 65 (duration under 2 months). The study based diagnoses on clinical symptoms, serum thyroxine and TRAb, thyroid ultrasound and orbital computed tomography. The sample of blood was obtained at first hyperthyroidism diagnosis (before any ophthalmopathy symptoms). TCR beta CDR3 regions were amplified from RNA transcripts. HTBI primers drove first-round RT-PCR of the TCR CDR3. Using its own MiXCR run on the multiplex PCR reads, TCRdb lists one record per CDR3 protein. The sample contains 350,000 or so distinct CDR3 sequences, approximately 17% of which appear only once.

The rearrangement uses TRBV20-1 and TRBJ2-5, with a tentative D call TRBD1 (6 bases). The sequencing sample was made of blood. This receptor was identified in a woman aged 25 to 39 with Graves' hyperthyroidism that later progressed to Graves' ophthalmopathy. CDR3 in amino acids: CSARDTGTLKETQYF. The CDR3 DNA sequence: TGCAGTGCTAGAGACACTGGGACACTAAAAGAGACCCAGTACTTC.